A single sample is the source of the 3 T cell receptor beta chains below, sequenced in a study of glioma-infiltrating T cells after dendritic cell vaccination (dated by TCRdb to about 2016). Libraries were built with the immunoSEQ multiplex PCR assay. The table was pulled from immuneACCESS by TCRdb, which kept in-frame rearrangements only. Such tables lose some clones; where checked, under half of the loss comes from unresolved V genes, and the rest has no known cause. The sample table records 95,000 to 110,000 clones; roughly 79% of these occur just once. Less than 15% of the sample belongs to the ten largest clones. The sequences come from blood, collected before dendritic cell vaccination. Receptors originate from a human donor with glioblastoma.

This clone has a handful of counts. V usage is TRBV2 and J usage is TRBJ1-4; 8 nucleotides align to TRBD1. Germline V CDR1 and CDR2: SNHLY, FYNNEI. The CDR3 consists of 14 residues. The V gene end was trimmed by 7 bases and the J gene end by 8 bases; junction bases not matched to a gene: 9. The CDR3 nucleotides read TGTGCCAGCACCACAGGGGGAGGAGAAGAAAAACTGTTTTTT. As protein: CASTTGGGEEKLFF.

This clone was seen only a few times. The CDR3 DNA follows: TGTGCCAGTAGTATCGTCCAACAAGGGGGCACTGAAGCTTTCTTT. Its protein is CASSIVQQGGTEAFF. The chain couples TRBV19 to TRBJ1-1; a possible D gene is TRBD1 (6 bases). Germline V gives CDR1 LNHDA, CDR2 SQIVND (reference sequence). This CDR3 has 15 amino acids. The V end lost 3 bases, the J end lost 4 bases, and 15 bases lay between the germline ends.

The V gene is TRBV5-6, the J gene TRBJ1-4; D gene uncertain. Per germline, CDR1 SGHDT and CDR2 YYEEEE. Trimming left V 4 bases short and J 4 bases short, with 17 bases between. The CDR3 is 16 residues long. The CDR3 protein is CASSPRTVRDNEKLFF. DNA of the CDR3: TGTGCCAGCAGCCCCCGGACGGTTCGGGATAATGAAAAACTGTTTTTT.